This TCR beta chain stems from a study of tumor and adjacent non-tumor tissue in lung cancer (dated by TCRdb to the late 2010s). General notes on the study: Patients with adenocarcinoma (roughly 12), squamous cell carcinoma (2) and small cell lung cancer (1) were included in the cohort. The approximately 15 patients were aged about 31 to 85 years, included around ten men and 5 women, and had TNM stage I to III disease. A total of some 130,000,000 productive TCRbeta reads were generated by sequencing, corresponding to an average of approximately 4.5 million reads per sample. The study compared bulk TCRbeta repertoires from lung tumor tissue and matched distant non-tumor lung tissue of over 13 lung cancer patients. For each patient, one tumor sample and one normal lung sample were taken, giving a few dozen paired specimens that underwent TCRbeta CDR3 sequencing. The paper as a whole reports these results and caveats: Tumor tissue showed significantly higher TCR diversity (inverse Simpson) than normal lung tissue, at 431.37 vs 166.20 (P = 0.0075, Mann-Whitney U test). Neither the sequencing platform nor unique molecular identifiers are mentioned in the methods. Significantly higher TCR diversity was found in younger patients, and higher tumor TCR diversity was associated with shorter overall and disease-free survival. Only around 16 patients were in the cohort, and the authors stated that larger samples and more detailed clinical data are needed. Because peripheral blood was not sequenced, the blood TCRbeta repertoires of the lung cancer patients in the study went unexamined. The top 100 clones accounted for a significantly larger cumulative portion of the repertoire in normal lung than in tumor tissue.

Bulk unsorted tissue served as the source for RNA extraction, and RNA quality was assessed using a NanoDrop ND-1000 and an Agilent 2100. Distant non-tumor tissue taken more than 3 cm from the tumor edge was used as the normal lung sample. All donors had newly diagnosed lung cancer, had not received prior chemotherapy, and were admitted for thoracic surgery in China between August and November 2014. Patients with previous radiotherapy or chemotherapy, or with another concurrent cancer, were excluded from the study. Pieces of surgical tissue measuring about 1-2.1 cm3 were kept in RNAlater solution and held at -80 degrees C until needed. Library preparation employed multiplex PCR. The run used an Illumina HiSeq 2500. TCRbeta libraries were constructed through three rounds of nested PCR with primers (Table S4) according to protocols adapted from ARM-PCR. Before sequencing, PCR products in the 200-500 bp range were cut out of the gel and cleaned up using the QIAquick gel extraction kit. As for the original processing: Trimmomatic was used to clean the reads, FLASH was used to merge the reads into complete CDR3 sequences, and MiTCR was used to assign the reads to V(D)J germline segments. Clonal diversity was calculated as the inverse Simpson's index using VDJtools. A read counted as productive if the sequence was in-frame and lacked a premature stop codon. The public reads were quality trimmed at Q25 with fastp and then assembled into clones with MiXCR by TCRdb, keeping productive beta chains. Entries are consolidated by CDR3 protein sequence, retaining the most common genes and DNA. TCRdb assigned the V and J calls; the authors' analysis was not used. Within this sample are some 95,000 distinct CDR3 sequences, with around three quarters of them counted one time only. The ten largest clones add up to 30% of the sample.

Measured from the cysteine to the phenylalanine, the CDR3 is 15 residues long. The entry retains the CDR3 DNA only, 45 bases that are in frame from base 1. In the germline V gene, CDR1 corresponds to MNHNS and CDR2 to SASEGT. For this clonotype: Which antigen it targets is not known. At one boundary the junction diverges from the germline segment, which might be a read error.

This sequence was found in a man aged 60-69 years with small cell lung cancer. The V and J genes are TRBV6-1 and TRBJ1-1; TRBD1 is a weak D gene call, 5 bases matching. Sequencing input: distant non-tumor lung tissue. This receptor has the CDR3 CASGVSTAKNTEAIF. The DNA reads TGTGCCAGCGGTGTTTCGACAGCAAAGAACACTGAAGCTATCTTT.